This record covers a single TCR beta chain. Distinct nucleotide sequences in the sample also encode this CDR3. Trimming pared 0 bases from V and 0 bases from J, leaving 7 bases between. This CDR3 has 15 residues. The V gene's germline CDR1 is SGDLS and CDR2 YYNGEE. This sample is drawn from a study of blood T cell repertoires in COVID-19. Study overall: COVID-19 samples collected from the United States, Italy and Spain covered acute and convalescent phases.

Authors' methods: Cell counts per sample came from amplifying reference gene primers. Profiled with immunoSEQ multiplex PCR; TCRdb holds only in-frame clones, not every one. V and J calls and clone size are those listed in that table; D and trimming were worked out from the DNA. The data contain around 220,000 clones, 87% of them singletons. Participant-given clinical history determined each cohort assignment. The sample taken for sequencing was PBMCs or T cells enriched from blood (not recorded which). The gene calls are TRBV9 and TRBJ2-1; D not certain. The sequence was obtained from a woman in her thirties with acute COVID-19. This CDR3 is CASSVGASSYNEQFF. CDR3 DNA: TGTGCCAGCAGCGTAGGAGCGAGCTCCTACAATGAGCAGTTCTTC.